Described below is a single TCR beta chain sequence and its context. Using immunoSEQ multiplex PCR, the repertoire was profiled, and TCRdb retains in-frame clones only, with some absent. Altogether hundreds of thousands of clones are present, just under 90% being singletons, with the ten largest covering about 0.24%. The data belong to a study of blood T cell repertoires in COVID-19. V dropped 10 bases and J dropped 5 bases, with 12 bases sitting between them. This CDR3 is built from 11 residues. The rearrangement uses TRBV12-3 or TRBV12-4 and TRBJ2-7; D possibly corresponds to TRBD1 (5 bases). The sample taken for sequencing was peripheral blood. The sequence came from a young woman with acute or convalescent COVID-19. CDR3 in amino acids: CATHWGNEQYF. DNA of the CDR3: TGTGCCACCCACTGGGGCAACGAGCAGTACTTC.